In its sample, the clone carrying this TCR beta chain was seen many times. V was clipped by 11 bases and J by 2 bases, with 10 bases between them. The length of the CDR3 is 12 residues. Germline V CDR1 and CDR2: SNHLY, FYNNEI. This record comes from a study of T cells in Graves' hyperthyroidism and ophthalmopathy. It was RNA transcripts that yielded the amplified TCR beta CDR3 regions. In the first-round RT-PCR of the TCR CDR3, the HTBI primer set was used. Each CDR3 protein is one row after TCRdb ran MiXCR on the multiplex PCR reads. The repertoire holds 400,000 to 450,000 distinct CDR3 sequences, with about 15% as singletons.

The TCR sequence derives from a man aged 18 to 30 with Graves' ophthalmopathy. What was sequenced was blood. The chain combines TRBV2 with TRBJ2-1; D is possibly TRBD2 (5 bases). CDR3 protein: CASTIPYNEQFF. The CDR3 nucleotides read TGTGCCTCGACTATCCCCTACAATGAGCAGTTCTTC.